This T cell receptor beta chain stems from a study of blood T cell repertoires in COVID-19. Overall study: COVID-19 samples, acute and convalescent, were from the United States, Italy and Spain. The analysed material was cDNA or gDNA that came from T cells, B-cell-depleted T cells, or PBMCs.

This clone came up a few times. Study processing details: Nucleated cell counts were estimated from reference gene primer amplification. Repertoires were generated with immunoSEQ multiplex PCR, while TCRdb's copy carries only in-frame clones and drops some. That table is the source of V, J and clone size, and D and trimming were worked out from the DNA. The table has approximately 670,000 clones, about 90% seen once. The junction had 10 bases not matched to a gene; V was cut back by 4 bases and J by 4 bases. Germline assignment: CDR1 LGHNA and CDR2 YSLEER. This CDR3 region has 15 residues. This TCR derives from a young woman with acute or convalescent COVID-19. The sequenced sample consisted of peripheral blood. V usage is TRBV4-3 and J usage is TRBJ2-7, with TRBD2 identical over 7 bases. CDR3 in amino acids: CASSRGTISAYEQYF. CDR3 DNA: TGCGCCAGCAGCCGGGGGACTATCTCCGCGTACGAGCAGTACTTC.